A selection of T cell receptor beta chains follows, all from one sample in a study of Graves' ophthalmopathy and Graves' hyperthyroidism. In TCRdb, the multiplex PCR reads were re-called with MiXCR into one record per CDR3 protein. Of some 520,000 distinct CDR3 sequences listed, approximately 15% are singletons. The sequencing input was blood. The origin of the receptors is a woman younger than 45 with Graves' ophthalmopathy. The CDR3 runs from the conserved cysteine through the conserved F or W. A D gene is named only where the DNA matches it firmly. For some rows the clone size is stated as once, few or many, or as a class when expanded; others skip it.

clone size: many
V gene: TRBV30
J gene: TRBJ1-1
D gene: NA
CDR3 protein: CAWDSSGSTEAFF
CDR3 DNA: TGTGCCTGGGACTCTTCCGGGAGCACTGAAGCTTTCTTT

clone size: many
V gene: TRBV30
J gene: TRBJ2-7
D gene: NA
CDR3 protein: CAWSVLNEQYF
CDR3 DNA: TGTGCCTGGAGTGTACTCAACGAGCAGTACTTC

clone size: NA
V gene: TRBV3-1
J gene: TRBJ2-5
D gene: NA
CDR3 protein: CASSQEGGGGRETQYF
CDR3 DNA: TGTGCCAGCAGCCAAGAAGGAGGGGGCGGAAGGGAGACCCAGTACTTC

clone size: many
V gene: TRBV20-1
J gene: TRBJ2-2
D gene: TRBD2
CDR3 protein: CSASRASGLSGVGELFF
CDR3 DNA: TGCAGTGCTAGTAGAGCTAGCGGGCTCTCCGGGGTCGGGGAGCTGTTTTTT

clone size: many
V gene: TRBV24-1
J gene: TRBJ2-7
D gene: TRBD1
CDR3 protein: CATSDSGQGDYEQYF
CDR3 DNA: TGTGCCACCAGTGATTCAGGACAGGGGGACTACGAGCAGTACTTC

clone size: NA
V gene: TRBV10-3
J gene: TRBJ2-2
D gene: NA
CDR3 protein: CAIMGVTGELFF
CDR3 DNA: TGTGCCATCATGGGGGTCACCGGGGAGCTGTTTTTT

clone size: NA
V gene: TRBV6-1
J gene: TRBJ1-5
D gene: NA
CDR3 protein: CASSGASWGQPQHF
CDR3 DNA: TGTGCCAGCAGTGGGGCGTCCTGGGGTCAGCCCCAGCATTTT

clone size: many
V gene: TRBV6-1
J gene: TRBJ2-7
D gene: NA
CDR3 protein: CASRTRVEQYF
CDR3 DNA: TGTGCCAGCAGAACTAGGGTCGAGCAGTACTTC

clone size: NA
V gene: TRBV27
J gene: TRBJ1-5
D gene: NA
CDR3 protein: CASSPRQANQPQHF
CDR3 DNA: TGTGCCAGCAGTCCGAGACAGGCCAATCAGCCCCAGCATTTT

clone size: many
V gene: TRBV6-1
J gene: TRBJ1-1
D gene: NA
CDR3 protein: CANLEGTEAFF
CDR3 DNA: TGTGCCAACTTGGAGGGCACTGAAGCTTTCTTT

clone size: many
V gene: TRBV6-2/TRBV6-3
J gene: TRBJ2-7
D gene: NA
CDR3 protein: CGGRYLAYEQYF
CDR3 DNA: TGTGGTGGCAGATACCTAGCCTACGAGCAGTACTTC

clone size: many
V gene: TRBV28
J gene: TRBJ1-2
D gene: NA
CDR3 protein: CASSFPGVDGYTF
CDR3 DNA: TGTGCCAGCAGTTTTCCCGGGGTGGATGGCTACACCTTC

clone size: NA
V gene: TRBV30
J gene: TRBJ2-7
D gene: NA
CDR3 protein: CAWSGFMGAWEQYF
CDR3 DNA: TGTGCCTGGAGTGGCTTCATGGGAGCGTGGGAGCAGTACTTC

clone size: many
V gene: TRBV29-1
J gene: TRBJ2-7
D gene: TRBD2
CDR3 protein: CSVSPGTSGSYEQYF
CDR3 DNA: TGCAGCGTCTCCCCCGGGACTAGCGGCTCCTACGAGCAGTACTTC

clone size: many
V gene: TRBV12-3/TRBV12-4
J gene: TRBJ2-7
D gene: TRBD1
CDR3 protein: CASSLPGQGKEQYF
CDR3 DNA: TGTGCCAGCAGTCTACCGGGACAGGGGAAGGAGCAGTACTTC

clone size: NA
V gene: TRBV12-3/TRBV12-4
J gene: TRBJ1-1
D gene: NA
CDR3 protein: CASRDLMNTEAFF
CDR3 DNA: TGTGCCAGCAGAGACCTTATGAACACTGAAGCTTTCTTT

clone size: many
V gene: TRBV11-2
J gene: TRBJ2-5
D gene: NA
CDR3 protein: CASSLDLGARGWETQYF
CDR3 DNA: TGTGCCAGCAGCTTAGATCTAGGGGCGAGGGGATGGGAGACCCAGTACTTC

clone size: NA
V gene: TRBV6-1
J gene: TRBJ2-7
D gene: TRBD1
CDR3 protein: CASSDTGGIKSYEQYF
CDR3 DNA: TGTGCCAGCAGTGATACAGGGGGCATTAAGTCCTACGAGCAGTACTTC

clone size: many
V gene: TRBV28
J gene: TRBJ1-1
D gene: TRBD1
CDR3 protein: CASSWAGTGPPFF
CDR3 DNA: TGTGCCAGCAGTTGGGCCGGGACAGGGCCACCTTTCTTT

clone size: many
V gene: TRBV4-2
J gene: TRBJ1-5
D gene: NA
CDR3 protein: CASSQEVNAGNQPQHF
CDR3 DNA: TGTGCCAGCAGCCAAGAGGTAAACGCGGGCAATCAGCCCCAGCATTTT

clone size: many
V gene: TRBV29-1
J gene: TRBJ2-7
D gene: NA
CDR3 protein: CSVEPGSREQYF
CDR3 DNA: TGCAGCGTTGAACCAGGGTCGAGAGAGCAGTACTTC

clone size: few
V gene: TRBV27
J gene: TRBJ2-7
D gene: TRBD2
CDR3 protein: CASSHIAGGKLYEQYF
CDR3 DNA: TGTGCCAGCAGTCATATAGCGGGAGGGAAACTTTACGAGCAGTACTTC

clone size: many
V gene: TRBV6-1
J gene: TRBJ2-2
D gene: TRBD2
CDR3 protein: CASSRLAGRTGELFF
CDR3 DNA: TGTGCCAGCAGCAGACTAGCGGGACGTACCGGGGAGCTGTTTTTT

clone size: many
V gene: TRBV25-1
J gene: TRBJ2-7
D gene: TRBD1
CDR3 protein: CASSDSDRDYEQYF
CDR3 DNA: TGTGCCAGCAGTGACTCGGACAGGGATTACGAGCAGTACTTC

clone size: NA
V gene: TRBV28
J gene: TRBJ1-1
D gene: NA
CDR3 protein: CASISWGDWDTEAFF
CDR3 DNA: TGTGCCAGCATCTCTTGGGGAGATTGGGACACTGAAGCTTTCTTT

clone size: NA
V gene: TRBV5-1
J gene: TRBJ1-2
D gene: NA
CDR3 protein: CASSLQRISTLTLANYGYTF
CDR3 DNA: TGCGCCAGCAGCTTGCAAAGAATCTCAACTCTTACGTTAGCTAACTATGGCTACACCTTC

clone size: NA
V gene: TRBV4-1
J gene: TRBJ2-2
D gene: TRBD2
CDR3 protein: CASGILLAGDMVGELFF
CDR3 DNA: TGCGCCAGCGGGATCCTGCTAGCGGGAGATATGGTCGGGGAGCTGTTTTTT

clone size: many
V gene: TRBV6-1
J gene: TRBJ1-1
D gene: TRBD1
CDR3 protein: CASSDYRGEMTEAFF
CDR3 DNA: TGTGCCAGCAGTGATTACAGGGGTGAAATGACTGAAGCTTTCTTT

clone size: many
V gene: TRBV6-2/TRBV6-3
J gene: TRBJ1-1
D gene: NA
CDR3 protein: CASVSGNTEAFF
CDR3 DNA: TGTGCCAGCGTTTCAGGGAACACTGAAGCTTTCTTT